This TCR beta chain was sequenced during a study of cytomegalovirus exposure and HLA in healthy donors. Germline loops: CDR1 SGHAT, CDR2 FQNNGV. J was trimmed by 3 bases and V by 4 bases; bases with no gene match: 5. CDR3 length: 14 residues. The PCR contained 60 Vbeta and 13 Jbeta primers. Only in-frame clones appear in the TCRdb table, and some are missing; sequencing was by immunoSEQ multiplex PCR. Of around 99,000 clones in the sample, under 80% were seen once. The sample comprised PBMCs. This sequence joins TRBV11-2 and TRBJ1-1, with 7 bases aligning to TRBD1. The TCR comes from a woman between 50 and 59 years old in good health and CMV-seropositive. CDR3 region: CASSSTGVDTEAFF. For the CDR3, the DNA is TGTGCCAGCAGCTCTACAGGGGTGGACACTGAAGCTTTCTTT.